Each of the 28 T cell receptor beta chains below was sequenced from the same sample in a study of early T cells in non-severe SARS-CoV-2 infection. TCRdb used MiXCR to reprocess the 5' RACE reads, holding one entry per CDR3 protein. The table includes about 30,000 distinct CDR3 sequences, around 6.6% detected once. Sequencing was performed on whole blood. The receptors come from an adult who was a healthcare worker with PCR-confirmed SARS-CoV-2 infection or an uninfected control (not recorded which).

This clonotype was detected ten times or more. The chain recombines TRBV3-1 with TRBJ1-2; weak D call: TRBD1 (5 bases). Trimming took 3 bases from V and 7 from J, leaving 15 bases between them. The CDR3 spans 14 residues. The germline gives CDR1 LGHDT, CDR2 YNNKEL (reference sequence). CDR3 loop: CASSHWDLSGGYTF. CDR3 nucleotide sequence: TGTGCCAGCAGCCACTGGGACCTCTCGGGTGGCTACACCTTC.

This clonotype was picked up many times. The chain combines TRBV18 with TRBJ2-3; 7 nucleotides match TRBD2. Trimming cost V 0 bases and J 3 bases; bases outside gene matches: 3. Germline loops: CDR1 KGHSH, CDR2 LQKENI. The CDR3 is 15 amino acids. CDR3 nucleotides: TGTGCCAGCTCACCACCCGCGGGAGATACAGATACGCAGTATTTT. It codes for CASSPPAGDTDTQYF.

This sequence joins TRBV7-9 and TRBJ1-5, with D perhaps matching TRBD1 (5 bases). The CDR3 is made up of 12 amino acids. V dropped 5 bases and J dropped 7 bases, with 9 bases sitting between them. Per germline, CDR1 SEHNR and CDR2 FQNEAQ (reference sequence). In DNA form, the CDR3 reads TGTGCCAGCAGCGTCGGGGGACAGCCCCAGCATTTT. Protein product: CASSVGGQPQHF.

Ten or more counts support this clonotype. This sequence joins TRBV11-2 and TRBJ2-3; weak D call: TRBD2 (5 bases). Trimming took off 3 bases at V and 8 bases at J, with 18 bases between the two ends. Germline CDR1 is SGHAT and CDR2 is FQNNGV. CDR3 length: 15 residues. The CDR3 sequence is CASSLEGRGLGTQYF. CDR3 sequence (DNA): TGTGCCAGCAGCTTGGAAGGACGAGGGTTGGGTACGCAGTATTTT.

This clonotype came up many times. The chain employs TRBV5-1 and TRBJ1-5, with a weak D call TRBD1 (6 bases). V was clipped by 0 bases and J by 2 bases, with 9 bases between them. Looked up from germline, CDR1 is SGHRS and CDR2 is YFSETQ. The CDR3 runs to 15 residues. The DNA of the CDR3 is TGCGCCAGCAGCTTGGTGGCAGGGGGCAATCAGCCCCAGCATTTT. It codes for CASSLVAGGNQPQHF.

This clonotype was observed a few times. The chain links TRBV7-2 to TRBJ2-3, with unresolved D. V dropped 5 bases and J dropped 4 bases, with 10 bases sitting between them. The CDR3 is 13 amino acids. CDR1 is SGHTA, CDR2 FQGNSA, per germline. As DNA, the CDR3 is TGTGCCAGCAGCCCAAACGCCCCAGATACGCAGTATTTT. The encoded protein is CASSPNAPDTQYF.

This clonotype was seen many times. This rearrangement joins TRBV18 to TRBJ1-2; no clear D. The CDR3 consists of 13 residues. CDR1 KGHSH and CDR2 LQKENI come from the germline V gene. V shed 0 bases and J shed 7 bases, with 9 bases lying between them. CDR3 region: CASSPPVATGYTF. The CDR3, as DNA: TGTGCCAGCTCACCACCCGTGGCAACTGGCTACACCTTC.

This clonotype was counted many times. This sequence joins TRBV19 and TRBJ1-5; D might be TRBD1 (6 bases). The germline CDR1 and CDR2 sequences are LNHDA and SQIVND (reference sequence). Trimming cost V 7 bases and J 2 bases, with 24 bases left between them. The CDR3 loop spans 18 amino acids. CDR3: CASTSRGTNTYGNQPQHF. For the CDR3, the DNA is TGTGCCAGTACCTCCAGGGGCACGAATACTTATGGCAATCAGCCCCAGCATTTT. Full variable domain (outside the CDR3, taken from reference TRBV19 and TRBJ1-5): DGGITQSPKYLFRKEGQNVTLSCEQNLNHDAMYWYRQDPGQGLRLIYYSQIVNDFQKGDIAEGYSVSREKKESFPLTVTSAQKNPTAFYLCASTSRGTNTYGNQPQHFGDGTRLSIL.

This clonotype occurred many times. V and J are TRBV10-3 and TRBJ1-2; TRBD1 aligns across 7 bases. The ends lost 0 bases at V and 8 bases at J; junction bases unmatched: 3. Germline assignment: CDR1 ENHRY and CDR2 SYGVKD. CDR3 length: 13 residues. The CDR3 nucleotides are TGTGCCATCAGTGAGTCGAGGACAGGAGGCTACACCTTC. It encodes CAISESRTGGYTF.

The chain recombines TRBV10-3 with TRBJ2-7; D perhaps matches TRBD1 (6 bases). The V gene lost 1 base and the J gene lost 0 bases, with 10 bases spanning the gap. The CDR3 extends over 15 amino acids. Per germline, CDR1 ENHRY and CDR2 SYGVKD. The CDR3 reads CAISEWTVSSYEQYF. CDR3 sequence (DNA): TGTGCCATCAGTGAGTGGACAGTTAGCTCCTACGAGCAGTACTTC.

The V and J genes are TRBV12-3 or TRBV12-4 and TRBJ1-6; D is unresolved. The CDR3 is made up of 16 amino acids. Trimming stripped 1 base from V and 3 bases from J, with 10 bases between. The CDR3 spells CASSLEPLLYNSPLHF. The CDR3 coding sequence is TGTGCCAGCAGTTTAGAACCGCTACTCTATAATTCACCCCTCCACTTT.

Regarding this clonotype: Since a much larger clone is just one base distant, this may be a read error. This chain links TRBV7-2 with TRBJ2-5, with 11 bases matching TRBD2. The CDR3 is 16 residues long. Per germline, CDR1 SGHTA and CDR2 FQGNSA. Trimming at V came to 1 base and at J to 0 bases, leaving 1 base not matched to a gene. In nucleotides, the CDR3 is TGTGCCAGCAGCTTAGGACTAGCGGGGAACCAAGAGACCCAGTACTTC. Its translation: CASSLGLAGNQETQYF.

This chain connects TRBV20-1 to TRBJ1-5; 9 bases line up with TRBD1. The V and J ends lost 5 bases and 1 base, in that order; junction bases with no gene match: 6. The germline V gene has CDR1 DFQATT and CDR2 SNEGSKA (reference sequence). This CDR3 region has 15 residues. The CDR3 sequence is CSAVQGAQSNQPQHF. The CDR3 coding sequence is TGCAGTGCTGTACAGGGGGCGCAGAGCAATCAGCCCCAGCATTTT.

The table lists this clonotype with a few counts. The J gene is TRBJ1-4, the V gene TRBV3-1, with D perhaps TRBD1 (6 bases). Germline CDR1 LGHDT, CDR2 YNNKEL (reference sequence). The CDR3 spans 15 residues. The V and J ends lost 4 bases and 4 bases respectively, with 13 bases between them. CDR3 coding DNA: TGTGCCAGCAGCCCTCAGGGGAGGGGTAATGAAAAACTGTTTTTT. Translation: CASSPQGRGNEKLFF. The whole variable domain, filled in from reference TRBV3-1 and TRBJ1-4, reads DTAVSQTPKYLVTQMGNDKSIKCEQNLGHDTMYWYKQDSKKFLKIMFSYNNKELIINETVPNRFSPKSPDKAHLNLHINSLELGDSAVYFCASSPQGRGNEKLFFGSGTQLSVL.

This clonotype was seen many times. This sequence joins TRBV6-5 and TRBJ2-2, with no clear D. CDR1 is MNHEY, CDR2 SVGAGI, per germline. V was pared by 6 bases and J by 4 bases, with 15 bases between. The CDR3 runs 15 residues. CDR3 protein: CASSRHILGTGELFF. The CDR3 bases are TGTGCCAGCAGCCGACACATCCTCGGCACCGGGGAGCTGTTTTTT.

This clonotype was found many times. V usage is TRBV11-3 and J usage is TRBJ2-7, with 8 bases fitting TRBD1. The CDR3 covers 15 residues. After removal of 1 base from V and 0 bases from J, the junction contained 2 bases not matched to a gene. Germline V gene lookup returns CDR1 SGHNT and CDR2 YENEEA. CDR3 residues: CASSLGQGSSYEQYF. In nucleotides, the CDR3 is TGTGCCAGCAGCTTAGGACAGGGGAGCTCCTACGAGCAGTACTTC.

This clonotype was counted ten times or more. V and J are TRBV12-3 or TRBV12-4 and TRBJ2-3; 8 bases map to TRBD2. This CDR3 has 14 amino acids. The V segment lost 5 bases and the J segment 4 bases; nucleotides outside the gene matches: 5. The CDR3 DNA reads as TGTGCCAGCAGTCCAGCGGGAGTACCAGATACGCAGTATTTT. Translating gives CASSPAGVPDTQYF.

This clonotype was observed at least ten times. This chain connects TRBV18 to TRBJ1-1; D is unclear. This CDR3 comprises 15 residues. From germline, CDR1 is KGHSH and CDR2 LQKENI. Deletions cut 0 bases from V and 4 bases from J, with 12 bases between. Written as DNA, the CDR3 is TGTGCCAGCTCACCACCGGCCAGGAGGGTCACTGAAGCTTTCTTT. Residues: CASSPPARRVTEAFF.

This clonotype was counted at least ten times. V is TRBV24-1 and J is TRBJ2-2, with a tentative D call TRBD1 (6 bases). The CDR3 covers 14 residues. Per the germline V gene, CDR1 is KGHDR and CDR2 is SFDVKD. Trimming removed 4 bases at V and 5 bases at J, with 10 bases between. The CDR3 loop is CATSDHRDTGELFF. CDR3 nucleotides: TGTGCCACCAGTGACCACAGGGATACCGGGGAGCTGTTTTTT.

Only a few counts were recorded for this clonotype. The chain combines TRBV18 with TRBJ2-1; 12 bases are shared with TRBD2. The CDR3 has 17 amino acids. V lost 3 bases to trimming and J lost 2 bases; unmatched junction nucleotides: 5. CDR1 is KGHSH, CDR2 LQKENI, per germline. As DNA, the CDR3 is TGTGCCAGCTCACCCTGGACTAGCGGGATTACCTACAATGAGCAGTTCTTC. It specifies CASSPWTSGITYNEQFF. The full variable domain, with the rest looked up from reference TRBV18 and TRBJ2-1, is NAGVMQNPRHLVRRRGQEARLRCSPMKGHSHVYWYRQLPEEGLKFMVYLQKENIIDESGMPKERFSAEFPKEGPSILRIQQVVRGDSAAYFCASSPWTSGITYNEQFFGPGTRLTVL.

Concerning this clonotype: A much larger clonotype is one base distant, so this may be a read error. This chain connects TRBV7-3 to TRBJ1-1, with 7 bases identical to TRBD1. CDR1 and CDR2 (germline): SGHTA, FQGTGA. Germline trimming cut 2 bases from V and 3 bases from J; bases unmatched to any gene: 6. CDR3 size: 15 residues. As DNA, the CDR3 is TGTGCCAGCAGCTTAGAGGGGGCGCAGGACACTGAAGCTTTCTTT. As protein: CASSLEGAQDTEAFF.

This clonotype was observed a few times. The CDR3 DNA reads TGTGCCAGCAGTCTCGGACCCAGCTACGAGCAGTACTTC. It encodes CASSLGPSYEQYF. The chain uses TRBV28 and TRBJ2-7; D unclear. The CDR3 length is 13 residues. V gave up 5 bases and J gave up 3 bases, with 11 bases separating them. Germline CDR1 reads MDHEN; CDR2 reads SYDVKM.

This clonotype was observed at least ten times. The chain carries TRBV11-2 and TRBJ2-1; perhaps TRBD2 as D (6 bases). Germline CDR1 SGHAT, CDR2 FQNNGV. This CDR3 contains 19 residues. V gave up 6 bases and J gave up 8 bases, with 32 bases separating them. The CDR3 nucleotides read TGTGCCAGCAGATCAGGACTGGCCGTGCCTCTGGTGGAGGGTGATGAGCAGTTCTTC. It specifies CASRSGLAVPLVEGDEQFF.

This clonotype was recorded at least ten times. This chain joins TRBV5-1 and TRBJ2-7; D call uncertain. Germline V gives CDR1 SGHRS, CDR2 YFSETQ. V was cut by 1 base and J by 4 bases, with 27 bases left in between. CDR3 length equals 19 residues. The CDR3: CASSLFPLDEASFRYEQYF. CDR3 DNA sequence: TGCGCCAGCAGCTTGTTCCCCCTCGACGAGGCATCCTTTCGGTACGAGCAGTACTTC.

This clonotype was observed many times. The V gene is TRBV2, the J gene TRBJ2-7; D is unresolved. Germline assignment: CDR1 SNHLY and CDR2 FYNNEI. V lost 4 bases and J 2 bases, leaving 15 bases between the germline ends. The CDR3 is 15 residues long. The CDR3 here is CASSGTYLTAYEQYF. Here the CDR3 DNA reads TGTGCCAGCAGTGGGACCTACCTTACAGCCTACGAGCAGTACTTC.

In this sample, this clonotype turned up many times. The chain joins TRBV18 to TRBJ2-7, with 9 bases identical to TRBD1. V lost 2 bases to trimming and J lost 6 bases; unmatched junction nucleotides: 5. Per the germline V gene, CDR1 is KGHSH and CDR2 is LQKENI. The CDR3 covers 14 residues. CDR3 sequence reads: CASSPGTGRVEQYF. DNA for the CDR3: TGTGCCAGCTCACCAGGGACAGGGAGGGTCGAGCAGTACTTC.

As concerns this clonotype: Germline is not matched at one junction end, which may reflect a read error. In DNA, the CDR3 is TGTGGCAGCATAAGGGATCGAAGTGTGACCCAGTACTTC. This gives the protein CGSIRDRSVTQYF. The V gene is TRBV7-9, the J gene TRBJ2-5; D is unresolved. The CDR3 extends over 13 amino acids. Germline CDR1 is SEHNR and CDR2 is FQNEAQ (reference sequence).

Many counts were recorded for this clonotype. This sequence joins TRBV6-2 or TRBV6-3 and TRBJ2-2, with D perhaps matching TRBD1 or TRBD2 (5 bases each). V gave up 0 bases and J gave up 2 bases, with 16 bases separating them. Germline CDR1 and CDR2: MNHEY and SVGEGT. CDR3 length: 18 residues. The CDR3: CASSYSYPGRVNTGELFF. The CDR3 nucleotides read TGTGCCAGCAGTTACTCATATCCGGGACGAGTTAACACCGGGGAGCTGTTTTTT.